This TCR beta chain was captured in a study of radiotherapy plus CTLA-4 blockade in lung cancer. The ends were cut back, 3 bases at V and 6 bases at J, with 10 bases in the middle. Germline-derived CDR1 and CDR2 are SGDLS and YYNGEE. CDR3 length: 13 residues. Profiling relied on immunoSEQ multiplex PCR, and the TCRdb table lists in-frame clones only, not all of them. The sample consists of approximately 85,000 clones, around 87% of them appearing once. The source is a human donor with non-small cell lung cancer who had a partial response to radiotherapy plus ipilimumab. Specimen: peripheral blood, collected from a patient treated with radiotherapy plus ipilimumab. The chain links TRBV9 to TRBJ1-5; D call uncertain. CDR3: CASSGGTIQPQHF. The CDR3 DNA is TGTGCCAGCAGCGGAGGTACGATTCAGCCCCAGCATTTT.